This TCR beta chain was found in a study of OX40 agonist ivuxolimab in advanced cancers. Study details: Patients were infused with ivuxolimab every 2 weeks at 0.01 to 10 mg/kg. Overall study results and limits: Expansion of clones was among the lowest in partial responders at 0.1-3.0 mg/kg.

A note on this clone: What it binds is unknown.

Sequenced by immunoSEQ multiplex PCR; TCRdb stores in-frame clones only, minus some. Here the sample spans just over 90,000 clones, under 95% being singletons. Autoimmune disease history or systemic immunosuppression led to patient exclusion. From germline, CDR1 is SGHTA and CDR2 FQGTGA. Trimming removed 0 bases from V and 1 base from J, with 12 bases in between. The CDR3 totals 16 residues. The sample here was CD4+ or CD8+ T cells sorted from blood, taken in a trial of the OX40 agonist ivuxolimab. The clonotype originates from an adult with an advanced solid tumor such as melanoma, head and neck, liver or kidney cancer. The V call is TRBV7-3, the J call TRBJ1-1, with TRBD1 as a possible D gene (6 bases). This CDR3 is CASSLTAQDRNTEAFF. CDR3 sequence (DNA): TGTGCCAGCAGCTTAACGGCCCAGGACAGGAACACTGAAGCTTTCTTT.